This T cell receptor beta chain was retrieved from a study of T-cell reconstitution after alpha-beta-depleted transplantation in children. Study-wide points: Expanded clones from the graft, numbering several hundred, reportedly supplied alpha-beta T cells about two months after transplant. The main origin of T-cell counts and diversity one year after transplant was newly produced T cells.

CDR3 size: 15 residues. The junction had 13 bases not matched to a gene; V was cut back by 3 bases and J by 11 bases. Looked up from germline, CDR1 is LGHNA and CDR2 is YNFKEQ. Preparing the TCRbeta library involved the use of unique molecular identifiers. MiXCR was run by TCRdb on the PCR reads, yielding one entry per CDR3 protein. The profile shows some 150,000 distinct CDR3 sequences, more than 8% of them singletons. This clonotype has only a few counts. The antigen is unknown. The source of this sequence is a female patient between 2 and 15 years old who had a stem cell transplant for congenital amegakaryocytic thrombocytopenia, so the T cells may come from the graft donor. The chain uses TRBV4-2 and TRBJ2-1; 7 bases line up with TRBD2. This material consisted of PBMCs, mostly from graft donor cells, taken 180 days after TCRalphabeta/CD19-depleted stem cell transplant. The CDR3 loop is CASSHTSVWVTQQFF. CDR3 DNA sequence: TGTGCCAGCAGCCACACTAGCGTTTGGGTAACCCAGCAGTTCTTC.